The clone carrying this TCR beta chain came up a few times. The sample is drawn from a study of blood T cells in healthy people across ages. The authors ran a second PCR of 7 to 11 cycles using a sample-barcoded 5' primer and a J-beta primer mix. TCRdb redid the calling of the 5' RACE reads with MiXCR, one entry per CDR3 protein. The sample carries 1.5 million to 2 million distinct CDR3 sequences, roughly 30% recorded once. The CDR3 length is 15 residues. Germline V lookup: CDR1 SEHNR, CDR2 FQNEAQ (reference sequence). V was pared by 1 base and J by 7 bases, with 6 bases of the junction left unmatched.

This TCR came from a woman under 40 in good health. The sequenced sample was blood. This rearrangement joins TRBV7-9 to TRBJ1-2, with TRBD1 matching 10 bases. CDR3 amino acids: CASSLGGRTGGGYTF. The DNA for the CDR3 is TGTGCCAGCAGCTTAGGAGGACGGACAGGGGGTGGCTACACCTTC.